Listed here is a single T cell receptor (beta chain). Its antigen is currently unknown. Generated by immunoSEQ multiplex PCR, the TCRdb table keeps only in-frame clones and is missing some. The sample holds some 84,000 clones, around 92% seen once. Patients who had autoimmune disease history or got systemic immunosuppression were left out. The germline V gene has CDR1 LNHDA and CDR2 SQIVND (reference sequence). CDR3 length equals 14 residues. The junction had 4 bases not matched to a gene; V was cut back by 5 bases and J by 3 bases. This sample was included in a study of OX40 agonist ivuxolimab in advanced cancers. At the level of the study: Dose-escalation patients had hepatocellular carcinoma, melanoma, renal cell or head and neck cancer. The study reported partial responses in three patients: one hepatocellular carcinoma, two cutaneous melanoma.

Study-wide findings and caveats: Partial responders at 0.1-3.0 mg/kg showed near-lowest clonal expansion.

The sample in question was CD4+ or CD8+ T cells sorted from blood, obtained in a trial of the OX40 agonist ivuxolimab. The source of this sequence is an adult with an advanced solid tumor such as melanoma, head and neck, liver or kidney cancer. The chain recombines TRBV19 with TRBJ1-3; 7 bases line up with TRBD1. The CDR3 region has the DNA TGTGCCAGTAGTCAAGGGGGCGGTGGAAACACCATATATTTT. The encoded protein is CASSQGGGGNTIYF. The full variable domain, with the rest looked up from reference TRBV19 and TRBJ1-3, is DGGITQSPKYLFRKEGQNVTLSCEQNLNHDAMYWYRQDPGQGLRLIYYSQIVNDFQKGDIAEGYSVSREKKESFPLTVTSAQKNPTAFYLCASSQGGGGNTIYFGEGSWLTVV.